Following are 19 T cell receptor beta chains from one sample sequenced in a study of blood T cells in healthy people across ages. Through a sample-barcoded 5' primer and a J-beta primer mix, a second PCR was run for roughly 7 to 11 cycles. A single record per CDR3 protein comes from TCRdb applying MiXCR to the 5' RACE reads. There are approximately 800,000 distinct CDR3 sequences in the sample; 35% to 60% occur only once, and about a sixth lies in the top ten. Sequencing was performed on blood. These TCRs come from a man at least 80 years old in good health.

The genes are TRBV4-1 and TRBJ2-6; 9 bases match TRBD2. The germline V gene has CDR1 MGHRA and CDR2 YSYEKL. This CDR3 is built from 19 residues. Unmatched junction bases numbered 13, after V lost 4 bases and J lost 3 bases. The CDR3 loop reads CASSRRERREGFGANVLTF. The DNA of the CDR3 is TGCGCCAGCAGCCGCAGGGAAAGGCGGGAGGGTTTTGGGGCCAACGTCCTGACTTTC.

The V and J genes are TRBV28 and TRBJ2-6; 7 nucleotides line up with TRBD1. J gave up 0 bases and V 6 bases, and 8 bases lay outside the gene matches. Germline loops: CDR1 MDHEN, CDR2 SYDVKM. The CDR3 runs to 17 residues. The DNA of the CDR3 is TGTGCCAGCAGCCAGGGGACAGTTAGCTCTGGGGCCAACGTCCTGACTTTC. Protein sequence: CASSQGTVSSGANVLTF.

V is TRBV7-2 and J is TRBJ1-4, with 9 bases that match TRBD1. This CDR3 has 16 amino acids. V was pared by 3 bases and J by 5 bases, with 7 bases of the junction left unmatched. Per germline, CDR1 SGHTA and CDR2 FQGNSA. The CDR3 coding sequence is TGTACCAGCAGCTTTACCGGGACAGGGTCCAATGAAAAACTGTTTTTT. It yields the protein CTSSFTGTGSNEKLFF.

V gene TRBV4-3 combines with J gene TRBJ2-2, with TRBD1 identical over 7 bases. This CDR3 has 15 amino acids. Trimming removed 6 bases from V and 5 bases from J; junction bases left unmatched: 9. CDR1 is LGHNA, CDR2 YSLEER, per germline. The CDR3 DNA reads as TGCGCCAGCAGACAACAGGGGCGCGAAACCGGGGAGCTGTTTTTT. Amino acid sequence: CASRQQGRETGELFF.

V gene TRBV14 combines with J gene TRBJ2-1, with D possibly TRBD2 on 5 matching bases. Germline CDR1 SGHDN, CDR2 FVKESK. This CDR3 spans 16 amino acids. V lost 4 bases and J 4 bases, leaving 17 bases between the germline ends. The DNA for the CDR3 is TGTGCCAGCAGCCGGTTGGGGTCTAGCCCTTACAATGAGCAGTTCTTC. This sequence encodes CASSRLGSSPYNEQFF. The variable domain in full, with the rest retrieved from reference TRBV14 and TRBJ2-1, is EAGVTQFPSHSVIEKGQTVTLRCDPISGHDNLYWYRRVMGKEIKFLLHFVKESKQDESGMPNNRFLAERTGGTYSTLKVQPAELEDSGVYFCASSRLGSSPYNEQFFGPGTRLTVL.

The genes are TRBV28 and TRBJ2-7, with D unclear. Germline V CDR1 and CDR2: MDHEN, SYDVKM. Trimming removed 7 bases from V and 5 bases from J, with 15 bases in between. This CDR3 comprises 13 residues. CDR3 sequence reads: CASTLSGFNEQYF. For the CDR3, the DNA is TGTGCCAGCACACTCTCGGGCTTCAACGAGCAGTACTTC.

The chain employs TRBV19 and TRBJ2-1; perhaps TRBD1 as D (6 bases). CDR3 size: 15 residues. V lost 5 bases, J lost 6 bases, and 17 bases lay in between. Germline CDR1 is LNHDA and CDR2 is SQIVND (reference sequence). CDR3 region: CASSPPTGTGNEQFF. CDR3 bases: TGTGCCAGTAGTCCTCCGACAGGCACGGGCAATGAGCAGTTCTTC.

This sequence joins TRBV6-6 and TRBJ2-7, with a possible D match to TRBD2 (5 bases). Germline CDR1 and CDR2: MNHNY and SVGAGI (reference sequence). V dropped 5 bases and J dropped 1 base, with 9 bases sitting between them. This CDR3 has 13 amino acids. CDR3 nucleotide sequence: TGTGCCAGCAGTCTCGGGAATTCCTACGAGCAGTACTTC. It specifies CASSLGNSYEQYF.

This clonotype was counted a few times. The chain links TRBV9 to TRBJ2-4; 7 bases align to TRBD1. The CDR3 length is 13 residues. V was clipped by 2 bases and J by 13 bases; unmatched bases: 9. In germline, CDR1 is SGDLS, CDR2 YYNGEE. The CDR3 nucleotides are TGTGCCAGCAGCGTCGGGACAGAAATTACGCAGTACTTC. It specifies CASSVGTEITQYF.

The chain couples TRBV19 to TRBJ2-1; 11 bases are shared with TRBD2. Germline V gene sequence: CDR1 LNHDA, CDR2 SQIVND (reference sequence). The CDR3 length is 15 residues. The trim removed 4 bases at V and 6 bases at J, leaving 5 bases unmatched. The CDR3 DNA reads TGTGCCAGTAGTAAGGCACTAGCGGGAGTCAATGAGCAGTTCTTC. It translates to CASSKALAGVNEQFF.

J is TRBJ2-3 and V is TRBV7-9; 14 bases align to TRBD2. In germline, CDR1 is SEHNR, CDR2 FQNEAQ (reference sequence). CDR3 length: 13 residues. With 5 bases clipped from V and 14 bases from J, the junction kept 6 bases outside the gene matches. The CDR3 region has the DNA TGTGCCAGCAGCAAGGGACTAGCGGGAGTCCCGTATTTT. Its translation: CASSKGLAGVPYF.

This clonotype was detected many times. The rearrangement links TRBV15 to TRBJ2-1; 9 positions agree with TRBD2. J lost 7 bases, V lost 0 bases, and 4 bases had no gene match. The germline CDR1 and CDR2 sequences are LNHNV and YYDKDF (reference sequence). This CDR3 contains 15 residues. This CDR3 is CATSRDSGSNNEQFF. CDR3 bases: TGTGCCACCAGCAGAGATAGCGGGAGTAATAATGAGCAGTTCTTC.

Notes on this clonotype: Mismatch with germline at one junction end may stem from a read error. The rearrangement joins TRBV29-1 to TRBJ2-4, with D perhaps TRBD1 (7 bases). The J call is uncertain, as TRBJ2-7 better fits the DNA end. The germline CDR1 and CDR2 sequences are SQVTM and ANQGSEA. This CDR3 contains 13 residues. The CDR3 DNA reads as TGCAACGTTGCCCGACAGGGAGGTAACGAGCAGTACTTC. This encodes CNVARQGGNEQYF.

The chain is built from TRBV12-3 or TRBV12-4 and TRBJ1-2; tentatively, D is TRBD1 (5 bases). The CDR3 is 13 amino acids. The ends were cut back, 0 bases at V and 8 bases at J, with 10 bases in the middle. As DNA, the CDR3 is TGTGCCAGCAGTTTAGCGATGGGGGAAGGCTACACCTTC. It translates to CASSLAMGEGYTF.

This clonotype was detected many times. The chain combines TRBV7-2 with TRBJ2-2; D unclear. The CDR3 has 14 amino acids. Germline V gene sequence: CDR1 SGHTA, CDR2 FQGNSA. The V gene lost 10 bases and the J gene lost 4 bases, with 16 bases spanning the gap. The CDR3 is CAITTSVLTGELFF. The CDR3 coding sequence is TGTGCCATCACGACCAGCGTACTCACCGGGGAGCTGTTTTTT. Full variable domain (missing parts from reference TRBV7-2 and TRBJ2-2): GAGVSQSPSNKVTEKGKDVELRCDPISGHTALYWYRQSLGQGLEFLIYFQGNSAPDKSGLPSDRFSAERTGGSVSTLTIQRTQQEDSAVYLCAITTSVLTGELFFGEGSRLTVL.

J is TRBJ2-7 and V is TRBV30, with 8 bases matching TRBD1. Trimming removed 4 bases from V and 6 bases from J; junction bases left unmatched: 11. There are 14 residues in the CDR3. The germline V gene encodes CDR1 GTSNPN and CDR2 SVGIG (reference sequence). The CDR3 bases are TGTGCCTGGAATACGCAGGGGGCGCGGGGCGAGCAGTACTTC. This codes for CAWNTQGARGEQYF.

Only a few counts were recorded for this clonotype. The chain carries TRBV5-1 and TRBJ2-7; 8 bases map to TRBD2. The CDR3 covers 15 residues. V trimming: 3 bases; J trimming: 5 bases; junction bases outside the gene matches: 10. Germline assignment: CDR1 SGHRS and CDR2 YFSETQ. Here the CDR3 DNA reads TGCGCCAGCAGCTCTCAGCCCGCGGGAGGAAACGAGCAGTACTTC. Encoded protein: CASSSQPAGGNEQYF.

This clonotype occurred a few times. The CDR3 coding sequence is TGTGCCAGCAGGACGCAGTTTAGCGGGACGTACAATGAGCAGTTCTTC. As protein: CASRTQFSGTYNEQFF. The chain employs TRBV4-2 and TRBJ2-1; 8 bases are shared with TRBD2. The length of the CDR3 is 16 residues. The V and J ends lost 6 bases and 4 bases, in that order; junction bases with no gene match: 11. Germline CDR1 is LGHNA and CDR2 is YNFKEQ.

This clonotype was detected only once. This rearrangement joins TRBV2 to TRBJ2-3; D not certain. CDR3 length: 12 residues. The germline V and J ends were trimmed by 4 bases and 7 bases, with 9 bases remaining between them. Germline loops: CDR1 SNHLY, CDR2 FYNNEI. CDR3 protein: CASSGDINTQYF. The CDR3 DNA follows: TGTGCCAGCAGTGGAGACATAAATACGCAGTATTTT.